The present entry profiles one T cell receptor (beta chain) with its context. The antigen remains undetermined. The data stem from a study of T cell responses to AZD1222 COVID-19 vaccine. Looked up from germline, CDR1 is SGHRS and CDR2 is YFSETQ. The CDR3 totals 13 residues. Trimming removed 4 bases from V and 2 bases from J, with 8 bases in between. Libraries were prepared by immunoSEQ multiplex PCR; TCRdb keeps only in-frame clonotypes and omits some of them. The table records 200,000 to 250,000 clones, 93% of them present only once. The study's findings and limits: It should be noted that donors were predominantly white British and more often female, and clonal diversity was possibly underestimated. Dominant CD4 TCR responses targeted spike regions 160-218 and 743-854.

V and J are TRBV5-1 and TRBJ2-3; no clear D gene. This TCR was recovered from an adult in good health. Sequencing used peripheral blood, obtained on day 0 of MenACWY control vaccination. This CDR3 reads CASSAGFTDTQYF. The CDR3 region has the DNA TGCGCCAGCAGCGCCGGTTTCACAGATACGCAGTATTTT.